A selection of T cell receptor delta chains follows, all from one sample in a study of γδ T cells in repeated Plasmodium falciparum infection. TCRdb called clones anew from the multiplex PCR reads with CATT. Of roughly 48,000 delta-chain clones detected, 1.6% appear once; the ten largest clones hold over 7%. The sample was gamma-delta T cells from blood. Receptors originate from a pool of human donors (malaria-infected and uninfected, not separated). Each CDR3 is given with its conserved first and last residue. A D gene is named only where the DNA matches it firmly. Clone size, where shown, is once, few, many, or a class for clones that have expanded.

many,TRDJ1,TRDV1,-,CALVNLGPSPGHTDKLIF,TGTGCTCTCGTGAACCTAGGTCCTTCTCCCGGCCACACCGATAAGCTCATCTTT
many,TRDJ1,TRDV1,-,CALGEMRYASGAGTDKLIF,TGTGCTCTTGGGGAAATGAGGTACGCGTCTGGGGCGGGCACCGATAAACTCATCTTT
many,TRDJ1,TRDV2,-,CACDRRNKLIF,TGTGCCTGTGACAGACGGAACAAACTCATCTTT
many,TRDJ1,TRDV1,-,CALGVQGATDKLIF,TGTGCTCTTGGGGTACAGGGGGCTACCGATAAACTCATCTTT
many,TRDJ1,TRDV1,-,CALGDNPTWVGWGIRSDKLIF,-
medium-sized,TRDJ1,TRAV36/DV7,TRDD3,CAVRSSPYWGIRTYTDKLIF,TGTGCTGTTCGTTCCTCCCCTTACTGGGGGATACGGACCTACACCGATAAACTCATCTTT
many,TRDJ1,TRDV1,TRDD3,CALGEAPYWGSFPGDKLIF,TGTGCTCTTGGGGAGGCCCCCTACTGGGGGTCTTTCCCTGGCGATAAACTCATCTTT
many,TRDJ1,TRAV29/DV5,-,CAASPILFPTGVAGGRHTDKLIF,TGTGCAGCAAGTCCAATCCTCTTTCCTACGGGAGTGGCTGGGGGACGTCACACCGATAAACTCATCTTT
large,TRDJ1,TRDV1,TRDD3,CALGELGLHGGYTDKLIF,TGTGCTCTTGGGGAACTTGGATTGCACGGGGGATACACCGATAAACTCATCTTT
-,TRDJ1,TRDV1,TRDD3,CALGELAFLLPVLGDTNEKLIF,TGTGCTCTTGGGGAACTCGCCTTCCTACTGCCTGTACTGGGGGATACCAACGAGAAACTCATCTTT
medium-sized,TRDJ1,TRDV1,-,CALGELGKWWASRDDKLIF,TGTGCTCTTGGGGAACTGGGAAAATGGTGGGCCTCCCGGGACGATAAACTCATCTTT
-,TRDJ1,TRDV1,TRDD2,CAVGEQPVLTFLHVLVDWYTDKLIF,TGTGCTGTTGGGGAACAGCCTGTACTAACTTTCCTACACGTACTGGTTGATTGGTACACTGATAAACTCATCTTT
many,TRDJ1,TRDV1,TRDD3,CALGELPWGIRGVPADKLIF,TGTGCTCTTGGGGAGCTCCCCTGGGGGATACGCGGCGTCCCGGCGGATAAACTCATCTTT
-,TRDJ1,TRDV1,TRDD3,CALGEHPELGDTPFTQQYTDKLIF,TGTGCTCTTGGGGAACACCCCGAGTTGGGGGATACGCCATTTACACAGCAGTACACCGATAAACTCATCTTC
many,TRDJ1,TRDV1,TRDD3,CALGTTTWGIPDKLIF,TGTGCTCTTGGGACAACTACGTGGGGGATACCCGATAAACTCATCTTT
many,TRDJ1,TRDV1,-,CALGEGRLLVLGRDTDKLIF,TGTGCTCTTGGGGAAGGTAGGCTACTTGTACTGGGTAGGGACACCGATAAACTCATCTTT
many,TRDJ1,TRDV1,-,CALGDGPYKLIF,TGTGCTCTTGGGGATGGGCCTTATAAACTCATCTTT
many,TRDJ1,TRDV1,-,CALFELTGRLIF,TGTGCTCTCTTCGAGCTTACTGGGCGTCTCATCTTT